Below are 22 T cell receptor beta chains sequenced from a single sample in a study of tumor and adjacent non-tumor tissue in lung cancer. A modified ARM-PCR protocol with three rounds of nested PCR amplified TCRbeta. TCRdb redid the calling of the multiplex PCR reads with MiXCR, one entry per CDR3 protein. The sample yields more than 45,000 distinct CDR3 sequences, roughly 67% seen once. RNA was extracted from bulk tissue without any cell sorting. The normal lung tissue was taken more than 3 cm from the tumor edge. The sequenced sample consisted of distant non-tumor lung tissue. The receptors were gathered from a woman in her 70s with non-small cell lung cancer.

The V gene is TRBV12-3 or TRBV12-4, the J gene TRBJ1-6, with 9 bases lining up with TRBD1. This CDR3 has 13 amino acids. The CDR3 sequence is CASCRTGDSPLHF. The CDR3 coding sequence is TGTGCAAGCTGTAGGACAGGGGATTCACCCCTCCACTTT.

The table lists this clonotype with a few counts. Possible read error: a much larger clone is one base away. This chain uses TRBV28 with TRBJ2-7, with 7 bases matching TRBD1. The CDR3 spans 16 residues. The V gene's germline CDR1 is MDHEN and CDR2 SYDVKM. V shed 3 bases and J 0 bases; nucleotides not matched to a gene: 8. The CDR3 DNA reads TGTGCCAGCAGTTTTCCGGACAGGAGGCTCTCCTACGAGCAGTACTTC. Translation gives CASSFPDRRLSYEQYF. Looking up the rest from reference TRBV28 and TRBJ2-7 gives the full variable domain: DVKVTQSSRYLVKRTGEKVFLECVQDMDHENMFWYRQDPGLGLRLIYFSYDVKMKEKGDIPEGYSVSREKKERFSLILESASTNQTSMYLCASSFPDRRLSYEQYFGPGTRLTVT.

V usage is TRBV30 and J usage is TRBJ1-1, with D possibly TRBD1 on 5 matching bases. Germline lookup yields CDR1 GTSNPN and CDR2 SVGIG (reference sequence). This CDR3 region has 13 residues. Trimming stripped 2 bases from V and 5 bases from J, with 12 bases between. CDR3 amino acids: CAWSNKGSTEAFF. CDR3 DNA sequence: TGTGCCTGGAGTAACAAGGGGTCGACTGAAGCTTTCTTT.

This clonotype was found once. Because the CDR3 is missing its conserved closing phenylalanine or tryptophan, this is likely a read error. The DNA is left out, because the CDR3 cannot be placed on it with certainty; the CDR3 is given as TCRdb lists it. The CDR3 region is CASSRSYGANVLTI. J is TRBJ2-6 and V is TRBV11-1. In germline, CDR1 is SGHAT, CDR2 FQDESV (reference sequence). The CDR3 is 14 amino acids in total, end residues counted.

CDR3 amino acids: CASSLDGDADTQYF. The CDR3 DNA sequence: TGTGCCAGCAGTTTGGACGGGGATGCAGATACGCAGTATTTT. The chain combines TRBV11-1 with TRBJ2-3; possible D gene TRBD2, 5 bases. The germline V gene has CDR1 SGHAT and CDR2 FQDESV (reference sequence). The CDR3 has 14 amino acids. The ends were cut back, 6 bases at V and 4 bases at J, with 14 bases in the middle.

The chain couples TRBV18 to TRBJ2-2, with TRBD2 as a possible D gene (5 bases). CDR1 is KGHSH, CDR2 LQKENI, per germline. This CDR3 has 14 residues. V was shortened by 4 bases and J by 1 base, with 7 bases between the two germline ends. CDR3 bases: TGTGCCAGCTCACTGGACTTGAACACCGGGGAGCTGTTTTTT. Its translation is CASSLDLNTGELFF.

J is TRBJ1-2 and V is TRBV6-5, with D possibly matching TRBD1 (5 bases). The CDR3 consists of 17 residues. Between the trimmed V and J ends, which lost 5 bases and 3 bases, there was a span of 22 bases. Germline V gene sequence: CDR1 MNHEY, CDR2 SVGAGI. The DNA of the CDR3 is TGTGCCAGCAGTCTCAACCCTCAGGGAAAGCTTCACTATGGCTACACCTTC. Its translation: CASSLNPQGKLHYGYTF.

The table lists this clonotype with a count of one. At one end, the junction sequence differs from germline, possibly due to a read error. The J gene is TRBJ2-7, the V gene TRBV4-2, with 10 bases that match TRBD2. This CDR3 has 22 residues. Germline CDR1 is LGHNA and CDR2 is YNFKEQ. CDR3 DNA: TGTGCCATCAGCCAAGTTTTCATCAGATTACTAGCGGGATTACTGAGCTCCTACGGGCAGTACTTC. Translating gives CAISQVFIRLLAGLLSSYGQYF.

The chain carries TRBV4-2 and TRBJ2-7, with D uncertain. Trimming cost V 0 bases and J 13 bases, with 25 bases left between them. CDR1 is LGHNA and CDR2 is YNFKEQ in the germline V gene. The CDR3 extends over 16 amino acids. The CDR3 spells CASSQERAPTLYEPYF. CDR3 DNA: TGTGCCAGCAGCCAAGAGCGTGCCCCAACGTTATACGAGCCATACTTC.

The rearrangement joins TRBV5-1 to TRBJ2-2; TRBD1 might be the D (6 bases). Germline CDR1 and CDR2: SGHRS and YFSETQ. V was trimmed by 9 bases and J by 0 bases, leaving 15 bases between them. The CDR3 has 15 residues. This chain's CDR3 is CATLEDSTNTGELFF. The CDR3 bases are TGCGCCACCTTAGAGGACAGCACGAACACCGGGGAGCTGTTTTTT.

To note about this clonotype: At one end the junction does not follow the germline gene, possibly because of a read error. This chain links TRBV29-1 with TRBJ2-1; 11 nucleotides agree with TRBD1. This CDR3 is built from 15 residues. Germline V gives CDR1 SQVTM, CDR2 ANQGSEA. CDR3 nucleotide sequence: TGCGGCGTCCGCGGACAGGGGGCATCCTACAATGAGCAGTCCTTC. It specifies CGVRGQGASYNEQSF.

This clonotype occurred many times. J is TRBJ2-7 and V is TRBV6-6; 8 bases map to TRBD1. This CDR3 comprises 13 residues. CDR1 MNHNY and CDR2 SVGAGI come from the germline V gene (reference sequence). Trimming removed 6 bases from V and 3 bases from J; junction bases left unmatched: 4. The CDR3 protein is CASRTGQGYEQYF. The DNA of the CDR3 is TGTGCCAGCAGAACCGGACAGGGCTACGAGCAGTACTTC.

The table lists this clonotype with a few counts. This chain uses TRBV30 with TRBJ1-2, with D possibly being TRBD1 (5 bases). In germline, CDR1 is GTSNPN, CDR2 SVGIG (reference sequence). V was pared by 0 bases and J by 6 bases, with 14 bases between. CDR3 length: 14 residues. The CDR3 nucleotides are TGTGCCTGGAGTGTAAGGGGCAGGGTTCATGGCTACACCTTC. The encoded protein is CAWSVRGRVHGYTF.

A note on this clonotype: A read error may account for a junction end that differs from germline. The chain recombines TRBV5-5 with TRBJ2-3; TRBD2 is a possible D gene (5 bases). This CDR3 spans 15 amino acids. Germline values: CDR1 SGHKS, CDR2 YYEKEE (reference sequence). The CDR3 loop is CASRKIVSSTDTQYF. DNA for the CDR3: TGTGCCAGCAGGAAGATAGTTTCTAGCACAGATACGCAATATTTT.

As for this clonotype: A junction boundary mismatches the germline segment, possibly from a read error. CDR3 in amino acids: CSARSTGLAAETQYF. CDR3 DNA: TGCAGTGCTAGATCTACTGGACTAGCAGCAGAAACGCAGTATTTT. The V and J genes are TRBV20-1 and TRBJ2-3; TRBD2 matches 8 bases. CDR3 length: 15 residues. From germline, CDR1 is DFQATT and CDR2 SNEGSKA (reference sequence).

The chain employs TRBV14 and TRBJ2-7; D not resolved. Germline V gene data show CDR1 as SGHDN and CDR2 as FVKESK. The V gene lost 4 bases and the J gene lost 6 bases, with 13 bases spanning the gap. There are 13 residues in the CDR3. The CDR3 loop is CASSLSVPTEQYF. The CDR3 DNA reads TGTGCCAGCAGCCTTTCGGTTCCCACCGAGCAGTACTTC.

This chain links TRBV6-5 with TRBJ2-3, with 7 bases matching TRBD1. CDR3 length: 16 residues. CDR1 is MNHEY and CDR2 is SVGAGI in the germline V gene. With V trimmed by 2 bases and J by 4 bases, 9 bases remained unmatched. The CDR3 nucleotides read TGTGCCAGCAGTTACCCTAACAGGGGTCGGTCAGATACGCAGTATTTT. Amino acid sequence: CASSYPNRGRSDTQYF.

This clonotype was seen only a few times. One junction end does not reproduce the germline sequence, and a read error may be involved. The rearrangement joins TRBV6-5 to TRBJ2-3; TRBD1 matches 7 bases. The CDR3 loop spans 14 amino acids. Germline-derived CDR1 and CDR2 are MNHEY and SVGAGI. The CDR3 protein is CASTTGSLLDTQYF. As DNA, the CDR3 is TGTGCCAGCACGACAGGGTCATTATTGGATACACAGTATTTT.

This clonotype was recorded many times. The chain employs TRBV11-2 and TRBJ1-2, with 9 bases fitting TRBD1. The CDR3 spans 19 residues. Per the germline V gene, CDR1 is SGHAT and CDR2 is FQNNGV. Trimming cost V 0 bases and J 2 bases; bases outside gene matches: 13. The DNA for the CDR3 is TGTGCCAGCAGCTTAGATAGCGCCGCCTCGGGACAGGGAAACTATGGCTACACCTTC. This encodes CASSLDSAASGQGNYGYTF.

For this clonotype: Its ends do not fully match the called genes, so a read error is possible. This chain links TRBV7-9 with TRBJ1-1, with TRBD1 matching over 7 bases. Germline CDR1 SEHNR, CDR2 FQNEAQ (reference sequence). The CDR3 is 15 amino acids. CDR3 loop: CASSIRQGLDTEAFF. In DNA form, the CDR3 reads TGTGCCAGCAGCATTAGACAGGGTCTGGACACTGAAGCGTTCTTT.

Regarding this clonotype: Its ends do not fully match the called genes, so a read error is possible. The rearrangement links TRBV29-1 to TRBJ2-5; D possibly corresponds to TRBD2 (5 bases). This CDR3 is 14 amino acids long. Germline-derived CDR1 and CDR2 are SQVTM and ANQGSEA. Written as DNA, the CDR3 is TGCAACGTTGGTCGGGCTTCACGAGGGGAGACCCAGTACTTC. Translation: CNVGRASRGETQYF.

Points on this clonotype: With a much larger clone just one base away, this may be a read error. CDR3 in amino acids: CASNLGGQGGNQPQHF. DNA of the CDR3: TGTGCCAGCAATCTCGGAGGACAGGGCGGCAATCAGCCCCAGCATTTT. V usage is TRBV28 and J usage is TRBJ1-5; 8 bases map to TRBD1. V lost 7 bases and J lost 2; bases outside the gene matches: 10. The CDR3 is made up of 16 amino acids. Germline-derived CDR1 and CDR2 are MDHEN and SYDVKM.